This T cell receptor (beta chain) emerged from a study of T cells after posttransplantation cyclophosphamide. Study-level results: Recipient CMV seropositivity and CMV reactivation strongly tracked TRB clonality. Later post-transplant blood repertoires were often dominated by donor CD8+ memory clones. Skin or GI-infiltrating T cells shared few TRB sequences with blood.

Of note for this clone: Its antigen is undetermined.

The CDR3 totals 16 residues. Germline-derived CDR1 and CDR2 are SGHRS and YFSETQ. J lost 0 bases, V lost 0 bases, and 4 bases had no gene match. The table came from immunoSEQ multiplex PCR; TCRdb's copy has only in-frame clones and leaves some out. The sample contains some 33,000 clones, 91% of which appear only once. The naive gate required viable CD3+CD4+ or CD3+CD8+ cells with CCR7+CD45RA+CD45RO-CD95-CD27+CD28+ phenotype. The sequenced sample consisted of naive CD4+ T cells sorted from blood. The J gene is TRBJ2-7, the V gene TRBV5-1; 9 bases map to TRBD2. The sequence derives from a man aged 25-40 years in good health and a related stem cell transplant donor. CDR3 loop: CASSLGLAGTSYEQYF. CDR3 DNA sequence: TGCGCCAGCAGCTTGGGGCTAGCGGGGACCTCCTACGAGCAGTACTTC.